Described below is a single TCR beta chain sequence and its context. What this receptor recognizes is not known. Base quality data are lacking; no much larger clone is found one base away. Participants in the prospective study were enrolled through a virtual design, were aged about 18 to 100 years, and lived in 24 United States geographic areas. Cohort assignment in the prospective study relied on participant-reported clinical history from a screening survey and a study questionnaire. Recovered participants in ImmuneRACE Cohort 3 were defined by two consecutive negative NP/OP PCR tests, clearance by a healthcare professional, or resolution of symptoms. In the prospective study, mobile phlebotomists collected whole blood, serum and a nasopharyngeal or oropharyngeal swab from each participant. Participants in the prospective study had the option to provide additional blood draws and questionnaires over a roughly two-month period. Blood samples from the prospective study were shipped frozen or at room temperature prior to DNA extraction.

The germline V end is reduced by 3 bases and the J end by 7 bases; junction bases left unmatched: 6. The CDR3 spans 14 residues, from the cysteine through the phenylalanine. This entry keeps only the CDR3 DNA: 42 bases, framed from base 1. The CDR1 and CDR2 encoded by the germline V gene are SQVTM and ANQGSEA. TCRbeta CDR3 regions were amplified from genomic DNA using the immunoSEQ Assay, a bias-controlled multiplex PCR. Per the original workflow: The number of nucleated cells in each sample was estimated from the amplification of reference gene primers within the assay. To quantify the absolute abundance of each unique TCRbeta CDR3 rearrangement, sequence reads were collapsed and filtered. Productive Simpson clonality was computed per sample as the square root of Simpson's diversity index over productive rearrangements. In its TCRdb copy, this immuneACCESS table keeps in-frame sequences only and misses some clones. Where compared with another copy, unresolved V genes explain less than half of these, and the others have no known cause. The D gene and trimming were derived from the DNA, and the V and J assignments and clone size from that table. For this sample the table gives about 300,000 clones, of which around 84% were detected only once. About 4.2% of the sample lies in the top ten.

The source of the sample is a study of blood T cell repertoires in COVID-19 (dated by TCRdb to about 2020). The study in broad terms: Samples from collaborators originated in the United States, Italy and Spain and spanned both the acute and convalescent phases of COVID-19. Where HLA class I and class II types were available, the types were taken from metadata supplied by the sample provider, not from assay-based typing. The material from the prospective study consisted of cDNA or gDNA derived from T cells, B-cell-depleted T cells, or PBMCs. The samples were drawn from two sources: the first 160 participants of the ongoing ImmuneRACE study, and about 1,300 subjects contributed by 6 global collaborators. The dataset comprised deeply sampled blood TCRbeta repertoires from subjects exposed to, actively infected with, or recovered from COVID-19. The sample metadata nearly always contained a de-identified subject ID, COVID-19 status, age in years and sex. A freely available public database, intended as a resource for researchers studying the immune response to SARS-CoV-2, is where the repertoires were released.

The study at large found these results: How much clinical and demographic metadata was included differed by source and by participant, and the metadata was provided uncurated.

The clonotype was recovered from a man younger than 45 who had recovered from COVID-19. The chain was built from TRBV29-1 and TRBJ2-1; TRBD2 matches 10 bases in the middle. Sequenced: PBMCs or T cells enriched from blood (not recorded which). The nucleotide sequence reads as follows: TGCAGCGTTGAGGTCGGTAGCGGGAGGAATGAGCAGTTCTTC. It specifies CSVEVGSGRNEQFF.